Below, one T cell receptor (beta chain) is given with its context. Its antigen target is currently unknown. Per-base quality was not reported, and no clone a single base away is much larger than it. The immunoSEQ Assay was used to sequence TCRbeta CDR3 regions. After extraction, genomic DNA underwent amplification by bias-controlled multiplex PCR, followed by high-throughput sequencing. The authors' pipeline ran thus. To quantify the absolute abundance of each unique TCRbeta CDR3 region, sequences were collapsed and filtered. T cell fraction was estimated by normalization of TCRbeta template counts to usable DNA, with usable DNA being measured through amplification of reference genes present in all nucleated cells. Repertoire TCRs were annotated as SARS-CoV-2-specific when V gene, CDR3 amino acid sequence and J gene were exactly matched to a known reactive TCR set. MIRA supplied the reference SARS-CoV-2 TCR set, which was filtered for enrichment in COVID-19-positive ImmuneCODE repertoires so that public or cross-reactive TCRs were removed. Using the MIRA antigens, annotated TCRs were further analysed by specific ORF or by position within an ORF. Breadth was defined as annotated unique rearrangements over total unique productive rearrangements; depth was the summed frequency of those rearrangements. Group comparisons of TCR breadth used two-sided Wilcoxon rank-sum tests. Entries here come from immuneACCESS through TCRdb and include only in-frame sequences with V and J called. Some clones fail to appear in such tables; in the studies checked, an unresolved V gene covers under half of the shortfall, and the cause of the remainder is unknown. From that table come the V and J calls and clone size; the DNA was used to work out D and trimming. For this sample the table gives around 250,000 clones, of which roughly 85% were detected only once. Of the sample, 2.5% to 3.5% is held by the ten largest clones.

Spanning cysteine to phenylalanine, the CDR3 consists of 16 amino acids. The retained sequence is limited to the CDR3, 48 bases, with the frame set at the first base. The V and J ends are trimmed by 0 bases and 7 bases, leaving 13 bases between them. CDR1 and CDR2 are drawn from the germline V gene: MNHEY, SVGAGI. The sample's treatment or condition label is to be understood as: roughly 18 received Ad26.COV2.S at low or high dose, single or two shots; a few received placebo; per-sample allocation not given. Repertoires of vaccine and placebo recipients were sequenced from samples taken on day 63 after the first injection. In Cohort 1b, 25 to 30 adults aged 18-55 years were enrolled at a single site in Boston, USA, between 29 July and 7 August 2020. As a vaccine, Ad26.COV2.S was a replication-incompetent adenovirus type 26 vector that expressed a prefusion-stabilized SARS-CoV-2 spike protein derived from the original Wuhan strain.

The data were obtained in a study of Ad26.COV2.S vaccination and SARS-CoV-2 variants listed by TCRdb under 2021. At the level of the whole study: Donors in the vaccine arm were drawn from COV1001, a phase I-IIa trial of Ad26.COV2.S in healthy adults that was multicentre, randomized, double-blind and placebo-controlled. Dosing of Ad26.COV2.S was intramuscular, at either 5x10^10 or 1x10^11 viral particles, delivered as one shot or as two shots spaced 56 days apart. Sequencing of the TCRbeta repertoire served to evaluate the specificity and breadth of SARS-CoV-2-reactive T cell receptors following Ad26.COV2.S vaccination. The TCR-sequenced set comprised about 32 samples: some 20 Ad26.COV2.S vaccine recipients, 5 placebo recipients and 8 SARS-CoV-2 convalescent individuals. Trial participants were randomized into five groups of five: low-dose or high-dose Ad26.COV2.S given once or twice, or placebo on both occasions. Throughout the experiments and outcome assessment, investigators stayed blinded to trial group allocation.

The investigation overall reported the following: Substantial breadth of spike-specific CD8+ and CD4+ T cell responses was reported after vaccination. Spike-specific TCR breadth was higher in Ad26.COV2.S recipients than in placebo recipients (P = 0.0014). Vaccine and placebo recipients had similar non-spike TCR breadth, a finding consistent with the vaccine containing only spike. It was noted by the authors that total T cell responses may have been underestimated by the TCR breadth and depth analyses. The study was not powered to compare responses between vaccine doses or regimens.

The clonotype comes from a person between 18 and 60 years old who received the Ad26.COV2.S COVID-19 vaccine or a placebo. The rearranged chain carries TRBV6-5 and TRBJ1-6; possibly the D gene is TRBD1, per 6 matching bases. Source: peripheral blood, taken in a trial of Ad26.COV2.S vaccine versus placebo. The nucleotide sequence reads as follows: TGTGCCAGCAGTTACTCGATAGTAGGGGGAAATTCACCCCTCCACTTT. Translated, this gives CASSYSIVGGNSPLHF.